These 2 T cell receptor beta chains were sequenced from one sample in a study of CD8+CD57+ T cells in acquired aplastic anemia. Sequencing was done on patients that had shown CD8+CD57+ cell expansion by flow cytometry. Genomic DNA served as template for TCR beta VDJ and CDR3 profiling. A single record per CDR3 protein comes from TCRdb applying MiXCR to the reads. The data hold some 120,000 distinct CDR3 sequences, with 50% to 60% observed a single time. Sequenced: sorted CD4+, CD8+, or CD8+CD57+ T cells (not recorded which) from PBMCs. These receptors were obtained from a human donor with aplastic anemia.

J is TRBJ1-6 and V is TRBV7-9, with D possibly being TRBD1 (6 bases). V dropped 5 bases and J dropped 5 bases, with 10 bases sitting between them. Germline assignment: CDR1 SEHNR and CDR2 FQNEAQ (reference sequence). The CDR3 has 14 amino acids. The CDR3 reads CASSQTGNNSPLHF. CDR3 coding DNA: TGTGCCAGCAGCCAGACAGGAAATAATTCACCCCTCCACTTT.

This clonotype showed up many times. The chain combines TRBV4-1 with TRBJ1-5; D remains ambiguous. This CDR3 has 13 amino acids. The germline V and J ends were trimmed by 2 bases and 5 bases, with 7 bases remaining between them. Germline V gene data show CDR1 as MGHRA and CDR2 as YSYEKL. The CDR3 region has the DNA TGCGCCAGCAGCCAACGACGAGATCAGCCCCAGCATTTT. Its protein product is CASSQRRDQPQHF.